This T cell receptor beta chain was profiled in a study of cytomegalovirus exposure and HLA in healthy donors. Study-level background: The same platform used for the 650 to 850 first-cohort repertoires was also used for the 90 to 150 validation repertoires, as a later analysis reported. Study-level results: Cytomegalovirus association was assigned to 150 to 200 TCR beta chains. As was reported, the classifier diagnosed cytomegalovirus status with high specificity and sensitivity. CMV antigen specificity of a few CMV-associated chains was confirmed in vitro.

The method was immunoSEQ multiplex PCR; TCRdb's version includes in-frame clones alone and lacks a portion of them. This sample has over 80,000 clones, with around 85% found just once. CDR3 length: 15 amino acids. V was pared by 1 base and J by 5 bases, with 7 bases of the junction left unmatched. Germline loops: CDR1 SGHVS, CDR2 FNYEAQ. Of note for this clone: What it binds is unknown.

The rearrangement joins TRBV7-6 to TRBJ1-1; 7 nucleotides agree with TRBD1. Source material: PBMCs. This TCR was sampled from a man aged 18-30 years in good health and CMV-seropositive. The CDR3 DNA sequence: TGTGCCAGCAGCTTAGGGCTCCAGGGGGATACTGAAGCTTTCTTT. It yields the protein CASSLGLQGDTEAFF.